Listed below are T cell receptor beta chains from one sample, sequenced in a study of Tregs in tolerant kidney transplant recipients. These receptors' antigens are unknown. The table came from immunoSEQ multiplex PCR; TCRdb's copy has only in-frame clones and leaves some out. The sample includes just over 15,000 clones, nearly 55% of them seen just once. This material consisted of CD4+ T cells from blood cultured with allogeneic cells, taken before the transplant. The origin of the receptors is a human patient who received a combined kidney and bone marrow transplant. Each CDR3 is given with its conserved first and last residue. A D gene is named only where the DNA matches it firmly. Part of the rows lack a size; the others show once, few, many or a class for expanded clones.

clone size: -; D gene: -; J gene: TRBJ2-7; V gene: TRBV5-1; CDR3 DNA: TGCGCCAGCTCCCTCTGGGGGGAGTACGAGCAGTACTTC; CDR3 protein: CASSLWGEYEQYF
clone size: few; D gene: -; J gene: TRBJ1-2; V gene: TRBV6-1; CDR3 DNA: TGTGCCAGCAGTCAAACAGGGAGAAGTGGCTACACCTTC; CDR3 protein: CASSQTGRSGYTF
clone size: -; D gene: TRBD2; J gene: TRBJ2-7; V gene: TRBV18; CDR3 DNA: TGTGCCAGCTCAAGACGACTAGCGGGAGGAGTCCACGAGCAGTACTTC; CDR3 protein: CASSRRLAGGVHEQYF
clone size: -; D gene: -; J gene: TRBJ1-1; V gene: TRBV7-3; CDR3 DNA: TGTGCCAGCAGCTTAACATTGGCGGTGAACACTGAAGCTTTCTTT; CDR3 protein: CASSLTLAVNTEAFF
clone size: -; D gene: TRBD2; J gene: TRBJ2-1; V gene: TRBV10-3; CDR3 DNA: TGTGCCTCCAGCGGGAGCTCGAGCTCCTACAATGAGCAGTTCTTC; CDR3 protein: CASSGSSSSYNEQFF
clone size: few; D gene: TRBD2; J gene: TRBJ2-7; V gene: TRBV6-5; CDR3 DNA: TGTGCCATCAGTGATTGGGAGGGAACCGAGCAGTACTTC; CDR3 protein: CAISDWEGTEQYF
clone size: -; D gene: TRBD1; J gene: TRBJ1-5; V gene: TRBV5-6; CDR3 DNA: TGTGCCAGCAGCCATCCGGGACAGGGGTCGGCGGGGTCTCAGCCCCAGCATTTT; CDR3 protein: CASSHPGQGSAGSQPQHF
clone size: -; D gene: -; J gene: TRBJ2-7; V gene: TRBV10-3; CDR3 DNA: TGTGCCAGCAGTGCCCCAGTCGAGCAGTACTTC; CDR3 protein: CASSAPVEQYF
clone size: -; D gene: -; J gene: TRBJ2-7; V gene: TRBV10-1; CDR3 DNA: TGCGCCAGCAGTGGGCACCGGGACTTGGGGAGCTACGAGCAGTACTTC; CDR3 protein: CASSGHRDLGSYEQYF
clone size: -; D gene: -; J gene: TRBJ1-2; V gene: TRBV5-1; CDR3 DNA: TGCGCCAGCAGCTCGACAGGAGTTGCCCACTATGGCTACACCTTC; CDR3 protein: CASSSTGVAHYGYTF
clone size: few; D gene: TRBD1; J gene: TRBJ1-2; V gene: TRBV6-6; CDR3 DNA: TGTGCCAGCAGTTCCCCGACAGGGAACTATGGCTACACCTTC; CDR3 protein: CASSSPTGNYGYTF
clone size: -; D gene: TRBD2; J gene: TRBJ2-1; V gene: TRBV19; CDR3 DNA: TGTGCCAGTAGTGCCCGTAGCGGGAGCTCTTACAATGAGCAGTTCTTC; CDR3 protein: CASSARSGSSYNEQFF
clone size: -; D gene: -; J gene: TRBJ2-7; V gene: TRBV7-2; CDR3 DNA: TGTGCCAGCAGCTTCACTCGAGGGGGCTACGAGCAGTACTTC; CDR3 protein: CASSFTRGGYEQYF
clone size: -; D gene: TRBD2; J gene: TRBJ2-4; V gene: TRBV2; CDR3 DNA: TGTGCCAGCAGTTCGACTAGCGGGATAGGAAACATTCAGTACTTC; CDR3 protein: CASSSTSGIGNIQYF
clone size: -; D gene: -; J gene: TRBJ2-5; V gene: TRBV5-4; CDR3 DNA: TGTGCCAGCAGCTCGAGTTGGGGCGTCCAAGAGACCCAGTACTTC; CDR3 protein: CASSSSWGVQETQYF
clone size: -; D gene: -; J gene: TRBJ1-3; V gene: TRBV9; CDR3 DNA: TGTGCCAGCAGCGAGAGGCCTTTGGGGGGACGTTCTGGAAACACCATATATTTT; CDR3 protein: CASSERPLGGRSGNTIYF
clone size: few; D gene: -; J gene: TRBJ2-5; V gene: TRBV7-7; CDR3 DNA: TGTGCCAGCAGCTTACAGGGCGGAGGGTGGGAGACCCAGTACTTC; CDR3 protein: CASSLQGGGWETQYF
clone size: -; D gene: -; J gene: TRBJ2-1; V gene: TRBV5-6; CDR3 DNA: TGTGCCAGCAGCTTCTTCAGGGGTTTCTCCTACAATGAGCAGTTCTTC; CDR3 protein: CASSFFRGFSYNEQFF
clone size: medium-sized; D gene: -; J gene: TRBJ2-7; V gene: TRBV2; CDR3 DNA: TGTGCCAGCAGATCGAGCAGGAGGACAGAAGCCGAGCAGTACTTC; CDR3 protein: CASRSSRRTEAEQYF
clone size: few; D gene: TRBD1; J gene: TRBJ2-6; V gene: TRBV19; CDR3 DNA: TGTGCCAGTAGTATGGGGACAGGCGGGGCCAACGTCCTGACTTTC; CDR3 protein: CASSMGTGGANVLTF
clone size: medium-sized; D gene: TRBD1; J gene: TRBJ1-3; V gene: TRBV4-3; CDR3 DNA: TGCGCCAGCAGCCAGAACCTATTACAGGGGGCCGGAAACACCATATATTTT; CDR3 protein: CASSQNLLQGAGNTIYF
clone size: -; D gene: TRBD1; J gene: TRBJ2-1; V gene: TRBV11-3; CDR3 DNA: TGTGCCAGCAGCACCTCCGGGACAGCCTACACTGAGCAGTTCTTC; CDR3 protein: CASSTSGTAYTEQFF
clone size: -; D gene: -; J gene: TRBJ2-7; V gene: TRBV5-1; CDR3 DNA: TGCGCCAGCAGCTTTTCTACAGGGTTGCACGAGCAGTACTTC; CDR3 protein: CASSFSTGLHEQYF
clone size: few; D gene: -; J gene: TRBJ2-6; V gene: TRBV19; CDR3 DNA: TGTGCCAGTAGTTCACCTCGGCAGGCATCTGGGGCCAACGTCCTGACTTTC; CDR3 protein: CASSSPRQASGANVLTF
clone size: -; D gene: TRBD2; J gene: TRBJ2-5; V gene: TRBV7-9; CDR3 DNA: TGTGCCAGCAGCGAAAAGCGGGGGGTCTTGGAGACCCAGTACTTC; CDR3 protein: CASSEKRGVLETQYF
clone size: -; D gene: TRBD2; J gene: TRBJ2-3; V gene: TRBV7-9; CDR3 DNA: TGCGCCAGCAGCCCCTCCATATCTAGCGGGAGGTCTGATACGCAGTATTTT; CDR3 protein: CASSPSISSGRSDTQYF
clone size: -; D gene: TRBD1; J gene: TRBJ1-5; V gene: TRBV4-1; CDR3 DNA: TGCGCCAGCAGCCTGCGGGGACAGGGGAGTCAGCCCCAGCATTTT; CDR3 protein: CASSLRGQGSQPQHF
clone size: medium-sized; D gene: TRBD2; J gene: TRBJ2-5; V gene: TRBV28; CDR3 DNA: TGTGCCAGCAGTTCCCCTGTGGTAGCGGGATTCAAGGAGACCCAGTACTTC; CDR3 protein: CASSSPVVAGFKETQYF
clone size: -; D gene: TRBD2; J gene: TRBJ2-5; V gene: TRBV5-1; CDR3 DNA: TGCGCCAGCAGCTTAGGCGGGGGAAACCAAGAGACCCAGTACTTC; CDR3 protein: CASSLGGGNQETQYF
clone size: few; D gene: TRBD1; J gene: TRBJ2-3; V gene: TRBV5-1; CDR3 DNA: TGCGCCAGCAGCTTGAGAACAGGGGGCAAAGATACGCAGTATTTT; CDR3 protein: CASSLRTGGKDTQYF
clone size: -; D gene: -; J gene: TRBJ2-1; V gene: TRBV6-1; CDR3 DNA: TGTGCCAGCAGTACTCTAGGATTCAATGAGCAGTTCTTC; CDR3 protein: CASSTLGFNEQFF
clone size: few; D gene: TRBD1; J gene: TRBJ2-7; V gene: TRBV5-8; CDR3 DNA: TGTGCCAGCAGCTTGGCGGGACAGAATTACTACGAGCAGTACTTC; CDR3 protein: CASSLAGQNYYEQYF
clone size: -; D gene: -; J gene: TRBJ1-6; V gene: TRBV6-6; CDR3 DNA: TGTGCCAGCAGTTACGAGGACTATAATTCCCCCCTCCACTTT; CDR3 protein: CASSYEDYNSPLHF
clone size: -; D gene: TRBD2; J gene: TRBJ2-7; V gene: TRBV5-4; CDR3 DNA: TGTGCCAGCAGCTGGGGACTAGCGGGCGCCTACGAGCAGTACTTC; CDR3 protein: CASSWGLAGAYEQYF
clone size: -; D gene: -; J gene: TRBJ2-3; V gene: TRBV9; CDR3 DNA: TGTGCCAGCAGCGTAGTTAGTGGGAGTGGGACAGATACGCAGTATTTT; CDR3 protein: CASSVVSGSGTDTQYF
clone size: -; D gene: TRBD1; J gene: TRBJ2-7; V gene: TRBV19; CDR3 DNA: TGTGCCAGTAGTCCCTCCTCCGGGACAGGGAGGGGTTTTGTCGAGCAGTACTTC; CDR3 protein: CASSPSSGTGRGFVEQYF
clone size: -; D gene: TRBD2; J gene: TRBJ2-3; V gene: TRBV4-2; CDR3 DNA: TGTGCCAGCAGCCAAGCAGCTAGCGGGAGGGCCGAAGATACGCAGTATTTT; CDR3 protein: CASSQAASGRAEDTQYF
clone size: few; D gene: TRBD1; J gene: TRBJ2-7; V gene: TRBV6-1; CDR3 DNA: TGTGCCAGCACTTCCCGGACAGGGAGCGAGCAGTACTTC; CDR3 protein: CASTSRTGSEQYF
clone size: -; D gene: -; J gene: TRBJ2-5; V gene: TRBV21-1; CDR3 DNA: TGTGCCAGCAGCAAAGTGAGGCGGGGGGGATCCCAAGAGACCCAGTACTTC; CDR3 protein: CASSKVRRGGSQETQYF